The 25 T cell receptor beta chains given below trace back to one sample, sequenced in a study of T cell repertoires in cytomegalovirus infection. One entry per CDR3 protein, called by TCRdb with MiXCR from the reads. The sample shows about 340,000 distinct CDR3 sequences, under 35% of them seen only once. The antigens for these receptors are not known. The sample was cultured PBMCs, taken from culture after CMV antigen stimulation. The receptors shown here come from a human donor in good health (CMV status not recorded). Some clones in this sample may be carry-over from other donors' samples.

This clonotype appeared a few times. CDR3 DNA: TGTGCCAGTAGTACCTTGGACAGGGGGGGTTACGAGCAGTACTTC. This gives the protein CASSTLDRGGYEQYF. V is TRBV19 and J is TRBJ2-7; 10 bases are a match to TRBD1. J lost 4 bases, V lost 4 bases, and 7 bases had no gene match. CDR1 LNHDA and CDR2 SQIVND come from the germline V gene (reference sequence). The CDR3 is made up of 15 amino acids.

The genes are TRBV6-1 and TRBJ2-7; 11 nucleotides align to TRBD1. The CDR3 has 17 amino acids. Germline lookup yields CDR1 MNHNS and CDR2 SASEGT. V shed 5 bases and J 6 bases; nucleotides not matched to a gene: 15. The CDR3 sequence: CASSYRPLGQGASEQYF. CDR3 DNA sequence: TGTGCCAGCAGTTACCGCCCCCTCGGACAGGGGGCTAGCGAGCAGTACTTC.

In this sample, this clonotype turned up a few times. V usage is TRBV7-2 and J usage is TRBJ2-5, with 7 bases identical to TRBD2. CDR3 length equals 15 residues. In germline, CDR1 is SGHTA, CDR2 FQGNSA. The trim removed 1 base at V and 4 bases at J, leaving 6 bases unmatched. CDR3 sequence: CASSLGPGRAETQYF. As DNA, the CDR3 is TGTGCCAGCAGCTTAGGGCCTGGGAGGGCAGAGACCCAGTACTTC. Combining the CDR3 with reference TRBV7-2 and TRBJ2-5 gives the whole variable domain GAGVSQSPSNKVTEKGKDVELRCDPISGHTALYWYRQSLGQGLEFLIYFQGNSAPDKSGLPSDRFSAERTGGSVSTLTIQRTQQEDSAVYLCASSLGPGRAETQYFGPGTRLLVL.

J is TRBJ2-3 and V is TRBV3-1; no definite D call. The CDR3 consists of 12 residues. The V end was cut by 0 bases, the J end by 7 bases, with 5 bases between. Germline V CDR1 and CDR2: LGHDT, YNNKEL (reference sequence). The CDR3, as DNA: TGTGCCAGCAGCCAAGAGCTAAATACGCAGTATTTT. Translation gives CASSQELNTQYF.

This clonotype occurred a few times. One end of the junction is discordant with germline, which a read error may explain. The chain uses TRBV12-3 or TRBV12-4 and TRBJ2-2; TRBD1 agrees at 7 bases. The CDR3 is made up of 16 amino acids. CDR3 in amino acids: CASHFRDSANTGELFF. The CDR3 DNA reads as TGTGCCAGCCACTTCCGGGACAGCGCGAACACCGGAGAGCTGTTTTTT.

This clonotype was found a few times. Relative to the germline gene, one junction end is altered; a read error may explain this. The genes are TRBV5-3 and TRBJ1-2, with 9 bases that match TRBD1. TRBV5-3 is placed among ORFs of uncertain function. This CDR3 comprises 15 residues. The CDR3 DNA reads TGTGCCAGCAGCTTGGATCCGGGACAGGGAAATGGCTACACCTTC. Protein product: CASSLDPGQGNGYTF.

This chain links TRBV12-3 or TRBV12-4 with TRBJ1-2; D remains ambiguous. This CDR3 is built from 17 residues. V was cut by 2 bases and J by 0 bases, with 16 bases left in between. The CDR3, as DNA: TGTGCCAGCAGTTTACGGCTGCCGACAACCTCTAACTATGGCTACACCTTC. Translating gives CASSLRLPTTSNYGYTF.

The rearrangement joins TRBV7-6 to TRBJ2-5; either TRBD1 or TRBD2 may fit D (5 bases each). The V end lost 4 bases, the J end lost 4 bases, and 22 bases lay between the germline ends. CDR3 length equals 17 residues. Germline V gives CDR1 SGHVS, CDR2 FNYEAQ. The CDR3 loop reads CASSSGTGPTMGETQYF. The CDR3 coding sequence is TGTGCCAGCAGCTCTGGGACGGGGCCCACAATGGGAGAGACCCAGTACTTC.

The CDR3 sequence: CASSSGQGAADTQYF. CDR3 DNA sequence: TGTGCCAGCAGCTCTGGACAGGGAGCAGCGGATACGCAGTATTTT. The chain recombines TRBV7-9 with TRBJ2-3, with 8 bases aligning to TRBD1. Trimming took 4 bases from V and 6 from J; bases not matched to a gene: 9. CDR1 and CDR2 from the germline V gene are SEHNR and FQNEAQ (reference sequence). CDR3 length: 15 amino acids.

CDR3 nucleotide sequence: TGTGCCAGCAGTGAACGGGGACGAGGTGGCTACACCTTC. Its protein product is CASSERGRGGYTF. The chain recombines TRBV12-3 or TRBV12-4 with TRBJ1-2; D perhaps matches TRBD1 (5 bases). Trimming cost V 5 bases and J 7 bases, with 14 bases left between them. CDR3 length: 13 residues.

The table lists this clonotype with a few counts. This chain joins TRBV28 and TRBJ1-3; no definite D call. Germline V gene lookup returns CDR1 MDHEN and CDR2 SYDVKM. The CDR3 covers 13 residues. Trimming pared 10 bases from V and 0 bases from J, leaving 10 bases between. The CDR3 loop is CATGSSSGNTIYF. CDR3 nucleotides: TGTGCCACCGGGTCCTCCTCTGGAAACACCATATATTTT.

This clonotype was counted many times. The chain employs TRBV7-2 and TRBJ2-2, with D tentatively TRBD1 or TRBD2 (5 bases each). V shed 4 bases and J shed 2 bases, with 8 bases lying between them. CDR1 and CDR2 from the germline V gene are SGHTA and FQGNSA. The CDR3 extends over 14 amino acids. CDR3 loop: CASSSGPNTGELFF. The CDR3 coding sequence is TGTGCCAGCAGCTCGGGACCAAACACCGGGGAGCTGTTTTTT. Full variable domain (remainder filled in from reference TRBV7-2 and TRBJ2-2): GAGVSQSPSNKVTEKGKDVELRCDPISGHTALYWYRQSLGQGLEFLIYFQGNSAPDKSGLPSDRFSAERTGGSVSTLTIQRTQQEDSAVYLCASSSGPNTGELFFGEGSRLTVL.

This clonotype was seen more than once but under ten times. This rearrangement joins TRBV7-8 to TRBJ2-7, with 9 nucleotides matching TRBD1. Trimming took 5 bases from V and 3 from J; bases not matched to a gene: 11. The CDR3 is made up of 16 amino acids. Germline V gene data show CDR1 as SGHVS and CDR2 as FQNEAQ. The CDR3 nucleotides read TGTGCCAGCAGCCCCCCCGGGGGGACAGGGTTCTACGAGCAGTACTTC. Amino acids: CASSPPGGTGFYEQYF.

The rearrangement uses TRBV6-1 and TRBJ2-1; D tentatively reads TRBD1 or TRBD2 (5 bases each). This CDR3 is 16 amino acids long. Trimming left V 7 bases short and J 7 bases short, with 23 bases between. The germline V gene has CDR1 MNHNS and CDR2 SASEGT. In nucleotides, the CDR3 is TGTGCCAGCAATGCAGGGTTGGGTGAAGGAGGAAATGAGCAGTTCTTC. Its translation is CASNAGLGEGGNEQFF.

The chain uses TRBV7-2 and TRBJ2-2, with D perhaps assigned TRBD1 or TRBD2 (5 bases each). The germline V gene encodes CDR1 SGHTA and CDR2 FQGNSA. V lost 5 bases and J lost 6, with 16 bases in between. The CDR3 contains 15 residues. CDR3: CASSPVGGSSGELFF. CDR3 DNA sequence: TGTGCCAGCAGCCCCGTTGGGGGAAGTTCCGGGGAGCTGTTTTTT. Complete variable domain (other parts from reference TRBV7-2 and TRBJ2-2): GAGVSQSPSNKVTEKGKDVELRCDPISGHTALYWYRQSLGQGLEFLIYFQGNSAPDKSGLPSDRFSAERTGGSVSTLTIQRTQQEDSAVYLCASSPVGGSSGELFFGEGSRLTVL.

Here the CDR3 reads CASSQDAGNTEAFF. The CDR3 bases are TGTGCCAGCAGCCAAGATGCCGGGAACACTGAAGCTTTCTTT. This sequence joins TRBV4-2 and TRBJ1-1, with no clear D. V was cut by 0 bases and J by 1 base, with 6 bases left in between. The CDR3 totals 14 residues. Germline V gene lookup returns CDR1 LGHNA and CDR2 YNFKEQ.

Written as DNA, the CDR3 is TGTGCCAGCAGTTTATACGGGGGGGCGAATGAGCAGTTCTTC. Its protein product is CASSLYGGANEQFF. The chain combines TRBV28 with TRBJ2-1; 8 bases agree with TRBD2. The germline V gene has CDR1 MDHEN and CDR2 SYDVKM. The V and J ends lost 1 base and 7 bases, in that order; junction bases with no gene match: 3. This CDR3 spans 14 amino acids.

The CDR3 nucleotides read TGCGCCAGCAGCTTGGGCAGCGGTGCTGGAAACACCATATATTTT. The encoded protein is CASSLGSGAGNTIYF. The chain uses TRBV5-1 and TRBJ1-3, with D uncertain. The CDR3 sequence is 15 residues long. Trimming stripped 0 bases from V and 2 bases from J, with 9 bases between. Germline V lookup: CDR1 SGHRS, CDR2 YFSETQ.

J is TRBJ2-7 and V is TRBV28; D is uncertain. The CDR3 runs 14 residues. From germline, CDR1 is MDHEN and CDR2 SYDVKM. Trimming removed 2 bases from V and 2 bases from J, with 10 bases in between. For the CDR3, the DNA is TGTGCCAGCAGTTTAGCCAGGCCGACCTACGAGCAGTACTTC. It yields the protein CASSLARPTYEQYF.

This clonotype was picked up a small number of times. The rearrangement joins TRBV27 to TRBJ2-1; D uncertain. V was trimmed by 0 bases and J by 7 bases, leaving 13 bases between them. The germline gives CDR1 MNHEY, CDR2 SMNVEV (reference sequence). The CDR3 covers 15 residues. This chain's CDR3 is CASSLSSRLGNEQFF. As DNA, the CDR3 is TGTGCCAGCAGTTTATCGTCTCGTCTAGGGAATGAGCAGTTCTTC.

V and J are TRBV6-8 and TRBJ2-5; 10 nucleotides agree with TRBD2. The germline V gene has CDR1 MNHGY and CDR2 SAAAGT. The CDR3 length is 15 residues. J gave up 8 bases and V 0 bases, and 6 bases lay outside the gene matches. The CDR3 DNA reads as TGTGCCAGCAGTTACTCGGGGACTAGCGCCCAAACCCAGTACTTC. Translation gives CASSYSGTSAQTQYF.

This chain joins TRBV27 and TRBJ2-3, with 12 bases aligning to TRBD2. V gave up 7 bases and J gave up 5 bases; unmatched junction bases: 4. The CDR3 consists of 14 residues. Germline lookup yields CDR1 MNHEY and CDR2 SMNVEV (reference sequence). The CDR3 DNA is TGTGCCAGCACAGGACTAGCGGGATTAGATACGCAGTATTTT. Amino acid sequence: CASTGLAGLDTQYF.

The rearrangement links TRBV6-1 to TRBJ2-5; D unresolved. CDR1 is MNHNS and CDR2 is SASEGT in the germline V gene. There are 13 residues in the CDR3. Trimming pared 5 bases from V and 2 bases from J, leaving 9 bases between. CDR3 region: CASSFHGQETQYF. The CDR3, as DNA: TGTGCCAGCAGTTTTCACGGACAAGAGACCCAGTACTTC.

This clonotype was seen more than once but under ten times. The J gene is TRBJ2-3, the V gene TRBV20-1; TRBD2 aligns across 9 bases. V lost 5 bases, J lost 5 bases, and 5 bases stayed unmatched. The CDR3 is 13 residues long. Germline values: CDR1 DFQATT, CDR2 SNEGSKA (reference sequence). In DNA form, the CDR3 reads TGCAGTGCTCGGCTAGCGGGGATAGATACGCAGTATTTT. Translated: CSARLAGIDTQYF.

The chain links TRBV7-9 to TRBJ1-2; D is undetermined. Per the germline V gene, CDR1 is SEHNR and CDR2 is FQNEAQ (reference sequence). CDR3 length: 15 residues. The V end was cut by 5 bases, the J end by 6 bases, with 19 bases between. CDR3 sequence reads: CASSRRAPKEDGYTF. The CDR3 DNA is TGTGCCAGCAGCAGGAGGGCCCCGAAAGAGGATGGCTACACCTTC.